The 18 T cell receptor beta chains given below trace back to one sample, sequenced in a study of T cell responses to AZD1222 COVID-19 vaccine. Profiled with immunoSEQ multiplex PCR; TCRdb holds only in-frame clones, not every one. Of 95,000 to 100,000 clones listed, just over 85% are singletons. The sequencing here drew on peripheral blood, taken on day 0 of AZD1222 vaccination. The receptors here all came from an adult in good health.

The gene calls are TRBV9 and TRBJ1-3, with D hard to call. The ends were cut back, 3 bases at V and 4 bases at J, with 14 bases in the middle. Germline V gives CDR1 SGDLS, CDR2 YYNGEE. The CDR3 is made up of 15 amino acids. This CDR3 is CASSAGYRKGNTIYF. Written as DNA, the CDR3 is TGTGCCAGCAGCGCGGGGTATCGGAAAGGAAACACCATATATTTT.

The chain is built from TRBV19 and TRBJ1-3, with a tentative D call TRBD1 (6 bases). Trimming left V 8 bases short and J 4 bases short, with 18 bases between. This CDR3 spans 15 amino acids. Germline V CDR1 and CDR2: LNHDA, SQIVND (reference sequence). Written as DNA, the CDR3 is TGTGCCAGTTCGGATCGGGGGGCGAGAGGAAACACCATATATTTT. Protein product: CASSDRGARGNTIYF. Full variable domain (remainder filled in from reference TRBV19 and TRBJ1-3): DGGITQSPKYLFRKEGQNVTLSCEQNLNHDAMYWYRQDPGQGLRLIYYSQIVNDFQKGDIAEGYSVSREKKESFPLTVTSAQKNPTAFYLCASSDRGARGNTIYFGEGSWLTVV.

This clone was found once. The genes are TRBV27 and TRBJ2-1, with D possibly matching TRBD2 (7 bases). Deletions cut 7 bases from V and 4 bases from J, with 20 bases between. This CDR3 spans 16 amino acids. Germline V CDR1 and CDR2: MNHEY, SMNVEV (reference sequence). The CDR3 region is CASTDGSGGYYNEQFF. CDR3 DNA sequence: TGTGCCAGCACTGATGGGTCGGGGGGCTATTACAATGAGCAGTTCTTC.

V gene TRBV19 combines with J gene TRBJ1-4, with a possible D match to TRBD1 (5 bases). This CDR3 has 17 amino acids. Germline-derived CDR1 and CDR2 are LNHDA and SQIVND (reference sequence). Trimming cost V 2 bases and J 2 bases, with 15 bases left between them. CDR3 bases: TGTGCCAGTAGTATAAATCCAGGGATGGCGACTAATGAAAAACTGTTTTTT. Amino acids: CASSINPGMATNEKLFF.

A few counts support this clone. The chain combines TRBV6-1 with TRBJ2-7, with 12 bases identical to TRBD2. The trim removed 2 bases at V and 7 bases at J, leaving 9 bases unmatched. Germline V gives CDR1 MNHNS, CDR2 SASEGT. This CDR3 comprises 16 residues. DNA of the CDR3: TGTGCCAGCAGTGAACCCCGACTAGCGGGGGTGGGGGAGCAGTACTTC. Protein sequence: CASSEPRLAGVGEQYF.

The V call is TRBV9, the J call TRBJ1-3, with no clear D. This CDR3 is 14 amino acids long. The ends were cut back, 0 bases at V and 0 bases at J, with 4 bases in the middle. In germline, CDR1 is SGDLS, CDR2 YYNGEE. CDR3 nucleotides: TGTGCCAGCAGCGTAGAGAACTCTGGAAACACCATATATTTT. Its translation is CASSVENSGNTIYF.

This chain connects TRBV5-1 to TRBJ2-3, with D hard to call. Germline CDR1 and CDR2: SGHRS and YFSETQ. The CDR3 is 15 amino acids. Trimming took off 0 bases at V and 4 bases at J, with 12 bases between the two ends. CDR3 amino acids: CASSLASRGADTQYF. The CDR3 coding sequence is TGCGCCAGCAGCTTGGCGTCGAGAGGTGCAGATACGCAGTATTTT.

The chain is built from TRBV7-2 and TRBJ1-6; 8 nucleotides agree with TRBD1. V gave up 1 base and J gave up 2 bases; unmatched junction bases: 4. This CDR3 is 17 amino acids long. Germline V lookup: CDR1 SGHTA, CDR2 FQGNSA. The CDR3 spells CASSLVAGGPYNSPLHF. The CDR3 bases are TGTGCCAGCAGCTTAGTAGCAGGGGGCCCCTATAATTCACCCCTCCACTTT.

The chain links TRBV14 to TRBJ2-7, with a weak D call TRBD1 (5 bases). The V gene's germline CDR1 is SGHDN and CDR2 FVKESK. The V end lost 0 bases, the J end lost 0 bases, and 12 bases lay between the germline ends. The CDR3 sequence is 16 residues long. In nucleotides, the CDR3 is TGTGCCAGCAGCCAAGAGGGGCGAAGAAGCTCCTACGAGCAGTACTTC. The encoded protein is CASSQEGRRSSYEQYF.

The chain links TRBV6-5 to TRBJ2-3, with D unresolved. Germline assignment: CDR1 MNHEY and CDR2 SVGAGI. CDR3 length: 14 amino acids. Trimming removed 6 bases at V and 2 bases at J, with 12 bases between. The CDR3 nucleotides read TGTGCCAGCAGGATTACTCCCGACACAGATACGCAGTATTTT. Protein: CASRITPDTDTQYF.

With regard to this clone: The sample carries other DNA sequences with the same CDR3. The chain couples TRBV19 to TRBJ1-5; the D gene is possibly TRBD1 (5 bases). Per the germline V gene, CDR1 is LNHDA and CDR2 is SQIVND (reference sequence). Trimming shortened V by 3 bases and J by 2 bases, and 11 bases separated the two germline ends. CDR3 length: 15 amino acids. This CDR3 reads CASSMGQGGNQPQHF. CDR3 nucleotides: TGTGCCAGTAGTATGGGGCAGGGCGGCAATCAGCCCCAGCATTTT.

The chain has TRBV9 and TRBJ1-1; a possible D gene is TRBD1 (6 bases). V lost 0 bases and J 3 bases, leaving 15 bases between the germline ends. CDR1 is SGDLS and CDR2 is YYNGEE in the germline V gene. The CDR3 covers 16 residues. CDR3 nucleotides: TGTGCCAGCAGCGTAGGATGGGGGGCGCAGGACACTGAAGCTTTCTTT. The encoded protein is CASSVGWGAQDTEAFF.

CDR3 amino acids: CASTHAPSPLHF. In nucleotides, the CDR3 is TGTGCCAGTACCCATGCCCCCTCACCCCTCCACTTT. The chain recombines TRBV19 with TRBJ1-6; D remains unclear. With 7 bases removed from V and 10 bases from J, the gap between germline ends came to 11 bases. CDR3 length: 12 residues. Germline CDR1 and CDR2: LNHDA and SQIVND (reference sequence).

This clone was seen a single time. J is TRBJ1-1 and V is TRBV19; TRBD1 is a possible D gene (5 bases). This CDR3 comprises 12 residues. The V gene lost 10 bases and the J gene lost 3 bases, with 12 bases spanning the gap. The germline V gene encodes CDR1 LNHDA and CDR2 SQIVND (reference sequence). CDR3 protein: CATTIGDTEAFF. The CDR3, as DNA: TGTGCCACCACGATAGGGGACACTGAAGCTTTCTTT.

The chain combines TRBV12-3 or TRBV12-4 with TRBJ1-2; TRBD1 is a possible D gene (5 bases). The CDR3 runs 13 residues. The CDR3 spells CGTARDFVGGYTF. The CDR3, as DNA: TGTGGGACGGCCAGGGATTTTGTGGGAGGCTACACCTTC.

V usage is TRBV27 and J usage is TRBJ1-2; D call uncertain. Germline assignment: CDR1 MNHEY and CDR2 SMNVEV (reference sequence). There are 13 residues in the CDR3. V lost 8 bases and J 2 bases, leaving 12 bases between the germline ends. The CDR3 here is CASHTSLNYGYTF. The CDR3, as DNA: TGTGCCAGCCACACCTCGCTGAACTATGGCTACACCTTC.

The V call is TRBV5-4, the J call TRBJ1-6; D not certain. The ends were cut back, 4 bases at V and 8 bases at J, with 7 bases in the middle. This CDR3 contains 12 residues. The V gene's germline CDR1 is SGHNT and CDR2 YYREEE (reference sequence). The CDR3 sequence: CASSERYSPLHF. Written as DNA, the CDR3 is TGTGCCAGCAGCGAACGTTATTCACCCCTCCACTTT.

This sequence joins TRBV30 and TRBJ1-1; D may be TRBD1 (5 bases). V shed 0 bases and J shed 4 bases, with 15 bases lying between them. Per germline, CDR1 GTSNPN and CDR2 SVGIG (reference sequence). The CDR3 is made up of 15 amino acids. CDR3 sequence: CAWSVFLRGGTEAFF. CDR3 sequence (DNA): TGTGCCTGGAGTGTCTTTCTGAGGGGAGGCACTGAAGCTTTCTTT.